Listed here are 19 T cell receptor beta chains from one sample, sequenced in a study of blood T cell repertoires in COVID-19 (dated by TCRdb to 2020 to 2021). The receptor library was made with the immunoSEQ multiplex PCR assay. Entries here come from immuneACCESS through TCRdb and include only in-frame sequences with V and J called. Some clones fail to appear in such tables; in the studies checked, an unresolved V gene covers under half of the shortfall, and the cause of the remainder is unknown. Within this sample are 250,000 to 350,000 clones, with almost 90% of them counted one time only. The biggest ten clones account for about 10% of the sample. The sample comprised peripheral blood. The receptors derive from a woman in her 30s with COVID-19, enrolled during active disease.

This chain's CDR3 is CASSVTSGTYEQYF. The CDR3, as DNA: TGCGCCAGCAGCGTGACTAGCGGGACCTACGAGCAGTACTTC. The genes are TRBV4-1 and TRBJ2-7; TRBD2 matches at 11 bases. V trimming: 5 bases; J trimming: 2 bases; junction bases outside the gene matches: 2. CDR1 is MGHRA and CDR2 is YSYEKL in the germline V gene. This CDR3 contains 14 residues.

CDR3 in DNA: TGCGCCAGCAGCTTGGACGTTACAGGGACTGAAGCTTTCTTT. It translates to CASSLDVTGTEAFF. V gene TRBV5-1 combines with J gene TRBJ1-1, with a tentative D call TRBD1 (6 bases). CDR3 size: 14 residues. V was trimmed by 0 bases and J by 5 bases, leaving 11 bases between them. The V gene's germline CDR1 is SGHRS and CDR2 YFSETQ.

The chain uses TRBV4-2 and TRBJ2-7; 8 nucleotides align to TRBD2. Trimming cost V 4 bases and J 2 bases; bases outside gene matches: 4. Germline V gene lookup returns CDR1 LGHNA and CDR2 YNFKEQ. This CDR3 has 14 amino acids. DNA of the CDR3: TGTGCCAGCAGCCCACTAGCGGACACCTACGAGCAGTACTTC. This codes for CASSPLADTYEQYF.

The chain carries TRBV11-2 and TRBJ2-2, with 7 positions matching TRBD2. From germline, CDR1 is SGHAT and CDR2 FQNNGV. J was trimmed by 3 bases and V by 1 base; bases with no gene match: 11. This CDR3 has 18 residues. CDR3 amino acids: CASSLGGWEGRDTGELFF. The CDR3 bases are TGTGCCAGCAGCTTAGGGGGTTGGGAGGGCCGAGACACCGGGGAGCTGTTTTTT.

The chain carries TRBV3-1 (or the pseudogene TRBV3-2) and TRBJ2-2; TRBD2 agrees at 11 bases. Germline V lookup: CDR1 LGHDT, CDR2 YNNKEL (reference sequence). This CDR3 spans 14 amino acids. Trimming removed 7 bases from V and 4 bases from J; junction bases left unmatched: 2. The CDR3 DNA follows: TGTGCCAGCAATAGCGGGAGGGCCACCGGGGAGCTGTTTTTT. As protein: CASNSGRATGELFF.

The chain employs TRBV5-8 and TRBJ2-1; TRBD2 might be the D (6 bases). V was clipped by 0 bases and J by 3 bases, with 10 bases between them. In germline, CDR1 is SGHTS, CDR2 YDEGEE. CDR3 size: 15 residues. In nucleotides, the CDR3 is TGTGCCAGCAGCTTGGATAGCGGACACTACAATGAGCAGTTCTTC. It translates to CASSLDSGHYNEQFF.

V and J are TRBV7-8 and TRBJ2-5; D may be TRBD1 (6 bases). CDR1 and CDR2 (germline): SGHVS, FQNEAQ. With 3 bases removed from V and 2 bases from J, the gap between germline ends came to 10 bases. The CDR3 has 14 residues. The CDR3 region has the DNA TGTGCCAGCAGCTTCGTACAGGGACAAGAGACCCAGTACTTC. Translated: CASSFVQGQETQYF.

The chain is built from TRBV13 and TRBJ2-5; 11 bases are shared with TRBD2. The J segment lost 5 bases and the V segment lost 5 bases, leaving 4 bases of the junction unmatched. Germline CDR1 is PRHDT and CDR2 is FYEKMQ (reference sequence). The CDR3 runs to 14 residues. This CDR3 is CASSLLAGDETQYF. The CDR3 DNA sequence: TGTGCCAGCAGCCTACTAGCGGGAGATGAGACCCAGTACTTC.

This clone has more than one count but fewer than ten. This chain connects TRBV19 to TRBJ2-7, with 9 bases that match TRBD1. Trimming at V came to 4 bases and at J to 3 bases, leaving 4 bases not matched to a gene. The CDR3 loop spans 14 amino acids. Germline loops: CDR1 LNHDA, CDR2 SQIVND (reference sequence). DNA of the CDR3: TGTGCCAGTAGTAGGGACAGGGAGGGCTACGAGCAGTACTTC. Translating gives CASSRDREGYEQYF. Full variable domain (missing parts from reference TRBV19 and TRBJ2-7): DGGITQSPKYLFRKEGQNVTLSCEQNLNHDAMYWYRQDPGQGLRLIYYSQIVNDFQKGDIAEGYSVSREKKESFPLTVTSAQKNPTAFYLCASSRDREGYEQYFGPGTRLTVT.

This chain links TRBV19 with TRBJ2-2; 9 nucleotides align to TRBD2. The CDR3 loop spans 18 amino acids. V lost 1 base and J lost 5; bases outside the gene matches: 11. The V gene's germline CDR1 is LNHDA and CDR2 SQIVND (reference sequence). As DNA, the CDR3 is TGTGCCAGTAGTATAGCAATGATTAGCGGGAGTGGGACCGGGGAGCTGTTTTTT. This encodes CASSIAMISGSGTGELFF. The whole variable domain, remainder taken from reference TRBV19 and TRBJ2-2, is DGGITQSPKYLFRKEGQNVTLSCEQNLNHDAMYWYRQDPGQGLRLIYYSQIVNDFQKGDIAEGYSVSREKKESFPLTVTSAQKNPTAFYLCASSIAMISGSGTGELFFGEGSRLTVL.

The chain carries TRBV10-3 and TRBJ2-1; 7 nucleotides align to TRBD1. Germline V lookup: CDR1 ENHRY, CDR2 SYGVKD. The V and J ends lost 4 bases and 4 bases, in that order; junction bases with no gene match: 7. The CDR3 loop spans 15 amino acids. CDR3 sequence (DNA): TGTGCCATCAGTGGGGTTGCAGGGGGTTACAATGAGCAGTTCTTC. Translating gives CAISGVAGGYNEQFF.

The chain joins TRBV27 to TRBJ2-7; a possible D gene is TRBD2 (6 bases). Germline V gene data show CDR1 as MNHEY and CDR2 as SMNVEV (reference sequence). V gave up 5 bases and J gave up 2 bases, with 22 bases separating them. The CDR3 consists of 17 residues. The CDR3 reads CASSRVGAGTSAYEQYF. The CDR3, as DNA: TGTGCCAGCAGTCGAGTGGGAGCCGGGACTTCAGCCTACGAGCAGTACTTC.

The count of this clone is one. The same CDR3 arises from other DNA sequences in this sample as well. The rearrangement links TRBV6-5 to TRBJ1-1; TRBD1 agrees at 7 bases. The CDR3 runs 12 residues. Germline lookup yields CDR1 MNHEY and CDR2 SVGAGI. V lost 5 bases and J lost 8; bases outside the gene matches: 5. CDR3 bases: TGTGCCAGCAGTCGGACAGGATCAGAAGCTTTCTTT. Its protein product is CASSRTGSEAFF.

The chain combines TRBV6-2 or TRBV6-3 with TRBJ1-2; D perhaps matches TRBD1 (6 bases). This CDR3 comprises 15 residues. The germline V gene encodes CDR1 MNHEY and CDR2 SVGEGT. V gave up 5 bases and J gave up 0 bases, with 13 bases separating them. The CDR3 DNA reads TGTGCCAGCAGTCCCTTAGAGGGGGCTAACTATGGCTACACCTTC. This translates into CASSPLEGANYGYTF.

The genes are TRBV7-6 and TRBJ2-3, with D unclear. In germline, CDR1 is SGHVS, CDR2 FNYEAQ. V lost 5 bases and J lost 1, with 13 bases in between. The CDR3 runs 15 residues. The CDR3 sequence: CASSRSVEGTDTQYF. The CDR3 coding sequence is TGTGCCAGCAGCCGCAGCGTCGAAGGCACAGATACGCAGTATTTT.

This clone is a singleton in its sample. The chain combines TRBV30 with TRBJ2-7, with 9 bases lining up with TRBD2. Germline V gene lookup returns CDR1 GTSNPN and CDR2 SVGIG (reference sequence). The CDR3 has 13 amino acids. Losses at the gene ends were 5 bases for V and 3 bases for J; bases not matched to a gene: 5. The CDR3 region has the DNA TGTGCCTGGTGGGGTAGCGGGAGCTACGAGCAGTACTTC. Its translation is CAWWGSGSYEQYF.

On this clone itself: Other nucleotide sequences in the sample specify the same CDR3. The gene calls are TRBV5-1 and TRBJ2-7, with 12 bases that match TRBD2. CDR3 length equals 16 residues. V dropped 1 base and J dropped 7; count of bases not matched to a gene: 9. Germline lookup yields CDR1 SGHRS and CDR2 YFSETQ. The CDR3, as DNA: TGCGCCAGCAGCTTGTTACCGACTAGCGGGGGAAGAGAGCAGTACTTC. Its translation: CASSLLPTSGGREQYF. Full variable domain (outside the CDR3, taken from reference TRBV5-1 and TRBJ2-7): KAGVTQTPRYLIKTRGQQVTLSCSPISGHRSVSWYQQTPGQGLQFLFEYFSETQRNKGNFPGRFSGRQFSNSRSEMNVSTLELGDSALYLCASSLLPTSGGREQYFGPGTRLTVT.

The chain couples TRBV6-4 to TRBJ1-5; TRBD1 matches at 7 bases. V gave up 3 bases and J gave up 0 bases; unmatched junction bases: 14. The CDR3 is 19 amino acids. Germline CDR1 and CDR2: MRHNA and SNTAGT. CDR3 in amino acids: CASSDYSPGTDYSNQPQHF. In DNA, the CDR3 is TGTGCCAGCAGTGATTATTCTCCCGGGACAGATTATAGCAATCAGCCCCAGCATTTT.

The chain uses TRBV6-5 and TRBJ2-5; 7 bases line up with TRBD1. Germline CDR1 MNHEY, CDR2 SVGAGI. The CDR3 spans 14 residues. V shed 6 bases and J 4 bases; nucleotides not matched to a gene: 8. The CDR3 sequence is CASSSGTVGETQYF. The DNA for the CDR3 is TGTGCCAGCAGCTCCGGGACAGTGGGAGAGACCCAGTACTTC.